This T cell receptor beta chain was sequenced during a study of CD8+ T cells in alopecia areata. Trimming shortened V by 4 bases and J by 1 base, and 12 bases separated the two germline ends. The CDR3 spans 14 residues. Germline-derived CDR1 and CDR2 are SGHRS and YFSETQ. Documented treatment: oral pan-JAK inhibitor, 5-10 mg twice daily. As the sequencing template, cDNA was produced by extracting RNA and reverse transcribing it. Profiling relied on immunoSEQ multiplex PCR, and the TCRdb table lists in-frame clones only, not all of them. The sample holds roughly 100,000 clones, over 75% seen once. The receptor was isolated from a human donor with alopecia areata. The chain uses TRBV5-1 and TRBJ2-7; D uncertain. The sample consisted of CD8+ T cells sorted from blood, taken at approximately week 34, from a patient treated with tofacitinib. CDR3 loop: CASSLEAESYEQYF. CDR3 in DNA: TGCGCCAGCAGCCTTGAGGCTGAATCCTACGAGCAGTACTTC.